This T cell receptor beta chain was identified in a study of T cells in Graves' hyperthyroidism and ophthalmopathy. Disease duration under 2 months; hyperthyroidism patients were aged 18 to 65. Uncontrolled infection, other autoimmune disease, pregnancy or lactation excluded patients. There are 13 residues in the CDR3. From germline, CDR1 is DFQATT and CDR2 SNEGSKA (reference sequence). After removal of 6 bases from V and 2 bases from J, the junction contained 3 bases not matched to a gene. In this sample, this clonotype turned up many times. RNA transcripts provided the source from which TCR beta CDR3 regions were amplified. Initially, a first-round RT-PCR of the TCR CDR3 employed the HTBI primer set. TCRdb recomputed calls from the multiplex PCR reads with MiXCR, one row per CDR3 protein. This table holds roughly 580,000 distinct CDR3 sequences, approximately 15% found once.

The V and J genes are TRBV20-1 and TRBJ2-7; 11 bases fit TRBD2. The sequence was collected from a woman in her 30s with Graves' hyperthyroidism that later progressed to Graves' ophthalmopathy. The sample comprised blood. The CDR3 nucleotides read TGCAGTGCCGGGACTAGCGGAACCTACGAGCAGTACTTC. Its translation: CSAGTSGTYEQYF.